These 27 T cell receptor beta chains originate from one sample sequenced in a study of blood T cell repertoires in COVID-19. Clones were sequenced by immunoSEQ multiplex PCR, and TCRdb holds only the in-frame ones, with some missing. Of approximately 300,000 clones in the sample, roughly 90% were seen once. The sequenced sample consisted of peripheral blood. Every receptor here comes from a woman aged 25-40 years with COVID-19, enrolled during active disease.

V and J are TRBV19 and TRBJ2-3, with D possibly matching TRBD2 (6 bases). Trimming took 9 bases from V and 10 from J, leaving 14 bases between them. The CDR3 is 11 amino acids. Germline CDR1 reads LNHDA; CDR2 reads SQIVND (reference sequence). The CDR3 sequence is CASRTSRAQYF. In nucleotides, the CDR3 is TGTGCCAGCCGAACTAGCCGCGCGCAGTATTTT.

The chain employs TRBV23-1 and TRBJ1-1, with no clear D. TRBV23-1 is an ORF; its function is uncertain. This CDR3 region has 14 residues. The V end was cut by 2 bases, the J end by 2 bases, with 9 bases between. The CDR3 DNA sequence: TGCGCCAGCAGTCAAATTGAGGCCAACACTGAAGCTTTCTTT. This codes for CASSQIEANTEAFF.

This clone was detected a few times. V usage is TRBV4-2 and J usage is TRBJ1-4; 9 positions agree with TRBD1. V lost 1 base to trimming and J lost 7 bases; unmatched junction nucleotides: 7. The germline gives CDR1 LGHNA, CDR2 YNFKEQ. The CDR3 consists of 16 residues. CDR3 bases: TGTGCCAGCAGCCAAGGAGGGGGACAGGGTGGTGAAAAACTGTTTTTT. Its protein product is CASSQGGGQGGEKLFF.

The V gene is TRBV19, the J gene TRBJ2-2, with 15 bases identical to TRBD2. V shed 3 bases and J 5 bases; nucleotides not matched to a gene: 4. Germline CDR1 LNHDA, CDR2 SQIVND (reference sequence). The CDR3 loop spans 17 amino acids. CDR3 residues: CASSIRTSGRATGELFF. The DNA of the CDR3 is TGTGCCAGTAGTATCCGGACTAGCGGGAGGGCAACCGGGGAGCTGTTTTTT.

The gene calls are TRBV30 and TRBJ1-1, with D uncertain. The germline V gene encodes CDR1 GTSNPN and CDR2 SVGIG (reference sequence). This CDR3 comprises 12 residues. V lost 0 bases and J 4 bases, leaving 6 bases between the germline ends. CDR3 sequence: CAWSVRGTEAFF. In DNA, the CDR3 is TGTGCCTGGAGTGTACGAGGCACTGAAGCTTTCTTT. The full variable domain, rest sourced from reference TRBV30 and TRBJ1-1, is SQTIHQWPATLVQPVGSPLSLECTVEGTSNPNLYWYRQAAGRGLQLLFYSVGIGQISSEVPQNLSASRPQDRQFILSSKKLLLSDSGFYLCAWSVRGTEAFFGQGTRLTVV.

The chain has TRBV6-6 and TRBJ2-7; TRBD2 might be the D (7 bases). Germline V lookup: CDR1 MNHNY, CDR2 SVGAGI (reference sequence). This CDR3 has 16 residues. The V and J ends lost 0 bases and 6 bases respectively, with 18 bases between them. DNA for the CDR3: TGTGCCAGCAGTTACTCGGGGGAGGGGGGGGCCTCCGAGCAGTACTTC. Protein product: CASSYSGEGGASEQYF.

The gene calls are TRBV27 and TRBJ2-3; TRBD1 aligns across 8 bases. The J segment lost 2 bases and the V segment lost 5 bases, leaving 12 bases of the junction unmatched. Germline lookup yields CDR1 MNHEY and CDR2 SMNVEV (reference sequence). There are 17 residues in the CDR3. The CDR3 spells CASSPVPGQASTDTQYF. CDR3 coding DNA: TGTGCCAGCAGTCCTGTCCCGGGACAGGCCTCCACAGATACGCAGTATTTT.

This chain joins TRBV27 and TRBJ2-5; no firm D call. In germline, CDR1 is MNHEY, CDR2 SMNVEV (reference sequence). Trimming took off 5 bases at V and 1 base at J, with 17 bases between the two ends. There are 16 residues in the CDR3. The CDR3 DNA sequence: TGTGCCAGCAGTCCCTACCCGAGGCTAGTCCAAGAGACCCAGTACTTC. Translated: CASSPYPRLVQETQYF.

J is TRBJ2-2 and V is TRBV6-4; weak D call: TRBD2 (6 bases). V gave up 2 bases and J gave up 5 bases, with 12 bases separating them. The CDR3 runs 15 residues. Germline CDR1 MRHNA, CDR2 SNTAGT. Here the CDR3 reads CASSDPGRRTGELFF. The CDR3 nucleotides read TGTGCCAGCAGTGACCCAGGGAGGAGAACCGGGGAGCTGTTTTTT.

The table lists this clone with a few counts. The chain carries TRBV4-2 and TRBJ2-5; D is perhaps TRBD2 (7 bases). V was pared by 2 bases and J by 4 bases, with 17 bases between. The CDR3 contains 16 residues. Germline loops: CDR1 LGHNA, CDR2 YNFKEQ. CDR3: CASSQRRGAHGETQYF. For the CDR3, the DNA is TGTGCCAGCAGCCAACGACGGGGGGCGCATGGAGAGACCCAGTACTTC.

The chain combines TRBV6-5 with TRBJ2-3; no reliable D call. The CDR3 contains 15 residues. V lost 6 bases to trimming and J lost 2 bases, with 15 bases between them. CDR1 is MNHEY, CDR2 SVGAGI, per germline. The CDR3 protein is CASSTRHTFTDTQYF. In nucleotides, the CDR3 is TGTGCCAGCAGCACACGACACACATTCACAGATACGCAGTATTTT.

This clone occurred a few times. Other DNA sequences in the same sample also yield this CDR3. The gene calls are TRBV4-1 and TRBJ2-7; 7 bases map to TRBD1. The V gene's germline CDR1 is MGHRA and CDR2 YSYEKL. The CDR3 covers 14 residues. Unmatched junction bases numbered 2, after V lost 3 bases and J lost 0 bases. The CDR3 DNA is TGCGCCAGCAGCCAGAGACAGGGCTCCTACGAGCAGTACTTC. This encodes CASSQRQGSYEQYF.

Here the CDR3 DNA reads TGTGCCAGCAGTTACGGTCTAACAGGTTGGAACACTGAAGCTTTCTTT. Residues: CASSYGLTGWNTEAFF. The chain links TRBV6-5 to TRBJ1-1; D might be TRBD1 (5 bases). The V end was cut by 2 bases, the J end by 1 base, with 14 bases between. Germline V gene data show CDR1 as MNHEY and CDR2 as SVGAGI. This CDR3 is 16 amino acids long.

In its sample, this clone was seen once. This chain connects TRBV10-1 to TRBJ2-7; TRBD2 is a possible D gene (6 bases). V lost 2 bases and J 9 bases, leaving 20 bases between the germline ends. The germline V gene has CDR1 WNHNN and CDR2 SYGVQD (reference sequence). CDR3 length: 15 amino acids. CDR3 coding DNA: TGCGCCAGCAGTGAGCGAGGGGACTCCCCCGTCGGGCAGTACTTC. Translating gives CASSERGDSPVGQYF.

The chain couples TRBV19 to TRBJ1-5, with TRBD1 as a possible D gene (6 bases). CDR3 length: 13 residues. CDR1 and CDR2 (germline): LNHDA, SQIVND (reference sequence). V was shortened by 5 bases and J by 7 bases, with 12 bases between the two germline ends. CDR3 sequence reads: CASSRRGDQPQHF. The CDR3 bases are TGTGCCAGTAGTCGCAGGGGTGACCAGCCCCAGCATTTT.

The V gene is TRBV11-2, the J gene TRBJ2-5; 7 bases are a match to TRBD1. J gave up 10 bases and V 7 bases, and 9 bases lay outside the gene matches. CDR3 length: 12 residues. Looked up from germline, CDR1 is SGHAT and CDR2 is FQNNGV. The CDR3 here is CASNRDSRVQYF. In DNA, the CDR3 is TGTGCCAGCAACCGGGACAGTCGGGTCCAGTACTTC.

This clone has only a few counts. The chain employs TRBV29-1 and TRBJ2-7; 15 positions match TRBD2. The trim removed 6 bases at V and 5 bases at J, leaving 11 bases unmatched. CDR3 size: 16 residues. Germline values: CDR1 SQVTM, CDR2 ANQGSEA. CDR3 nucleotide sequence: TGCAGCGTCCGGACTAGCGGGAGGGCCCAGTTGGACGAGCAGTACTTC. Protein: CSVRTSGRAQLDEQYF.

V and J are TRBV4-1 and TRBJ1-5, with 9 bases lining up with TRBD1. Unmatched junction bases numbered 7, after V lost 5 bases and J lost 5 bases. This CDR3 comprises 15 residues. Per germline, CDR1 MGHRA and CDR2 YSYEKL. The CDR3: CASSVDRGGDQPQHF. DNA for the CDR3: TGCGCCAGCAGCGTCGACAGGGGGGGAGATCAGCCCCAGCATTTT.

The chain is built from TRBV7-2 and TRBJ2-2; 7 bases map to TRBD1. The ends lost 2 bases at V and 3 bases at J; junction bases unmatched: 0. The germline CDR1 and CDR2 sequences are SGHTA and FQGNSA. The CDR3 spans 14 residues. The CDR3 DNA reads TGTGCCAGCAGCTTACAGGGGGACACCGGGGAGCTGTTTTTT. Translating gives CASSLQGDTGELFF.

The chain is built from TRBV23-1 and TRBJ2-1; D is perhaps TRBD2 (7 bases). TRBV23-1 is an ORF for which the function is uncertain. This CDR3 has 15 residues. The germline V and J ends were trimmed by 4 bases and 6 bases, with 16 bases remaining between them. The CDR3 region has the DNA TGCGCCAGCAGTCCCGAGGGGGGGCTCGGCAATGAGCAGTTCTTC. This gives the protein CASSPEGGLGNEQFF.

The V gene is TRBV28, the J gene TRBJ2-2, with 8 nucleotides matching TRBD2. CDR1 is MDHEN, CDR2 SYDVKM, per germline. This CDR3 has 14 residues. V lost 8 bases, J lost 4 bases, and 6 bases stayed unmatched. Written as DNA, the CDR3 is TGTGCCAGCTGCCGCAGCGGGAGCACCGGGGAGCTGTTTTTT. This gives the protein CASCRSGSTGELFF.

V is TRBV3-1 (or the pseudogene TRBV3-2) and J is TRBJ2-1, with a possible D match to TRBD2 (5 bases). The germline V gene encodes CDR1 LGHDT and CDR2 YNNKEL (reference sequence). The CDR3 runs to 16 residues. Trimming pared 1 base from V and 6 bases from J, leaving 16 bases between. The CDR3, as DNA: TGTGCCAGCAGCCAAGTATTGGGGAGTTGGGGCAATGAGCAGTTCTTC. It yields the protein CASSQVLGSWGNEQFF.

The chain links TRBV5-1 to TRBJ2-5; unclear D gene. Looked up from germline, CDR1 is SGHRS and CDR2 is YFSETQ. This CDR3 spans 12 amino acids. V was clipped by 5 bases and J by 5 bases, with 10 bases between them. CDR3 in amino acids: CASSPRGETQYF. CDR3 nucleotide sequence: TGCGCCAGCAGTCCTAGAGGCGAGACCCAGTACTTC.

This CDR3 is CSVEDTIRGGYEQYF. In nucleotides, the CDR3 is TGCAGCGTTGAAGATACCATTCGGGGGGGCTACGAGCAGTACTTC. The chain couples TRBV29-1 to TRBJ2-7, with 8 bases aligning to TRBD2. Germline V gene sequence: CDR1 SQVTM, CDR2 ANQGSEA. With 0 bases clipped from V and 3 bases from J, the junction kept 7 bases outside the gene matches. This CDR3 comprises 15 residues.

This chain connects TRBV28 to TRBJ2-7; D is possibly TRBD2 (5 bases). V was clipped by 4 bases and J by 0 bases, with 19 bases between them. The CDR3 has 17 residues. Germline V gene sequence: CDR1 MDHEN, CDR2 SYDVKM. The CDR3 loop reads CASSSSFGIQHSYEQYF. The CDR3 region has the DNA TGTGCCAGCAGTTCATCTTTCGGGATCCAACACTCCTACGAGCAGTACTTC.

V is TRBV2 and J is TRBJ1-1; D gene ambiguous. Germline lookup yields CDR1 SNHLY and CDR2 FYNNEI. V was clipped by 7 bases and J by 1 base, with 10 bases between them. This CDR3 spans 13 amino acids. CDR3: CASTGWANTEAFF. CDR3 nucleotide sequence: TGTGCCAGCACTGGGTGGGCGAACACTGAAGCTTTCTTT.

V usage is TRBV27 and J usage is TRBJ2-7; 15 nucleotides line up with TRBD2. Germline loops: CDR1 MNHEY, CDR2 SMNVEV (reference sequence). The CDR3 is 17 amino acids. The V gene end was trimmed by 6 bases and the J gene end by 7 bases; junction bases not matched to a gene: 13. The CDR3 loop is CASRAGTSGRLSVEQYF. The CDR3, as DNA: TGTGCCAGCAGGGCCGGGACTAGCGGGAGGCTCTCCGTAGAGCAGTACTTC.